Presented here are 3 T cell receptor beta chains from one specimen sequenced in a study of regulatory T cells in long-lasting Graves disease. Arm-PCR of CDR3 regions and iRepertoire HTBI primers were the basis on which TCR beta libraries were built. TCRdb ran MiXCR on the multiplex PCR reads and lists one entry per CDR3 protein. This sample has about 660,000 distinct CDR3 sequences, with 30% found just once. Time point indicated: persistent/refractory GD, antithyroid drugs over 5 years with positive TRAb. Scientists built the TCR library using RNA that was extracted from PBMCs. The source material was peripheral blood mononuclear cells (PBMCs), sampled when the disease was refractory, from a patient treated with antithyroid drugs. The receptors were gathered from a female donor with Graves disease.

The sample holds a few counts of this clonotype. One end of the junction does not line up with germline, which may come from a read error. The J gene is TRBJ1-6, the V gene TRBV3-1; D possibly corresponds to TRBD1 (5 bases). The CDR3 sequence is 15 residues long. Germline V gives CDR1 LGHDT, CDR2 YNNKEL (reference sequence). The CDR3 loop reads CASSQAGVYDSPLHF. The CDR3 DNA sequence: TGTGCCAGCAGCCAAGCGGGGGTCTATGATTCACCCCTCCACTTT. The full variable domain, its missing parts supplied by reference TRBV3-1 and TRBJ1-6, is DTAVSQTPKYLVTQMGNDKSIKCEQNLGHDTMYWYKQDSKKFLKIMFSYNNKELIINETVPNRFSPKSPDKAHLNLHINSLELGDSAVYFCASSQAGVYDSPLHFGNGTRLTVT.

On this clonotype itself: The CDR3 does not end in the conserved phenylalanine or tryptophan, so this is likely a read error. The V and J genes are TRBV14 and TRBJ2-7, with D possibly matching TRBD1 (5 bases). From germline, CDR1 is SGHDN and CDR2 FVKESK. With 0 bases removed from V and 3 bases from J, the gap between germline ends came to 18 bases. CDR3 length: 17 amino acids. The CDR3 DNA is TGTGCCAGCAGCCAAGAAGTGATCCAGGACAAGGACTACGAGCAGTACTCC. Encoded protein: CASSQEVIQDKDYEQYS.

Many counts were recorded for this clonotype. This chain joins TRBV11-2 and TRBJ2-5; D gene uncertain. Germline loops: CDR1 SGHAT, CDR2 FQNNGV. The CDR3 has 14 amino acids. Trimming stripped 3 bases from V and 2 bases from J, with 10 bases between. The CDR3 spells CASSLWRSQETQYF. The CDR3 DNA reads as TGTGCCAGCAGCTTGTGGCGGAGTCAAGAGACCCAGTACTTC.